This T cell receptor beta chain was sequenced in a study of control samples from healthy donors and cancer patients. V was cut by 3 bases and J by 8 bases, with 6 bases left in between. This CDR3 has 11 amino acids. Germline V gene lookup returns CDR1 SGDLS and CDR2 YYNGEE. Assay used: immunoSEQ multiplex PCR; TCRdb lists only in-frame clones, some missing. The table includes approximately 86,000 clones, more than 85% detected once. The rearrangement uses TRBV9 and TRBJ2-1; D call uncertain. Sequenced material: blood. This receptor was identified in a woman in her 30s in good health. The CDR3 sequence: CASSANDEQFF. As DNA, the CDR3 is TGTGCCAGCAGCGCAAACGATGAGCAGTTCTTC.